The 11 T cell receptor beta chains given below trace back to one sample, sequenced in a study of vaccination effects on CD4 cells after COVID-19. The antigens these receptors bind are not known. After expansion with viral peptide pools in the ViraFEST assay, antigen-specific CD4+ T cells were sequenced. Isolating CD4+ T cells followed roughly ten days of culture. The person's infection with SARS-CoV-2, confirmed by PCR, took place between March and December 2020. The data were produced by immunoSEQ multiplex PCR, yet TCRdb's version contains in-frame clones alone and is incomplete. Of under 55,000 clones listed, 65% to 70% were seen once; the top ten hold roughly 29%. The source material was CD4+ T cells from PBMCs cultured with a peptide pool, sampled before COVID-19 vaccination. The receptors shown here come from a human donor who had a prior SARS-CoV-2 infection.

This clone was seen a few times. This chain links TRBV4-2 with TRBJ2-5; D gene uncertain. Germline lookup yields CDR1 LGHNA and CDR2 YNFKEQ. The CDR3 sequence is 12 residues long. The V end lost 0 bases, the J end lost 5 bases, and 4 bases lay between the germline ends. The DNA of the CDR3 is TGTGCCAGCAGCCAAGATAAGGAGACCCAGTACTTC. It translates to CASSQDKETQYF.

The chain uses TRBV11-3 and TRBJ2-5, with 8 bases identical to TRBD1. This CDR3 has 15 residues. Germline V gene sequence: CDR1 SGHNT, CDR2 YENEEA. Trimming cost V 3 bases and J 6 bases; bases outside gene matches: 9. The CDR3 region has the DNA TGTGCCAGCAGCTTCGAGACAGGGGACATACAGACCCAGTACTTC. Translated, it gives CASSFETGDIQTQYF. Combining the CDR3 with reference TRBV11-3 and TRBJ2-5 gives the whole variable domain EAGVVQSPRYKIIEKKQPVAFWCNPISGHNTLYWYLQNLGQGPELLIRYENEEAVDDSQLPKDRFSAERLKGVDSTLKIQPAELGDSAVYLCASSFETGDIQTQYFGPGTRLLVL.

The gene calls are TRBV3-1 (or the pseudogene TRBV3-2) and TRBJ2-7; TRBD2 matches 9 bases. The CDR3 has 17 amino acids. With 7 bases clipped from V and 12 bases from J, the junction kept 25 bases outside the gene matches. CDR1 LGHDT and CDR2 YNNKEL come from the germline V gene (reference sequence). CDR3 DNA: TGTGCCAGCACGCGAAACGGTGTGGCGGGAGGGTTTGAGAGGTTGTACTTC. Its protein is CASTRNGVAGGFERLYF.

The chain is built from TRBV2 and TRBJ2-2; TRBD2 is a possible D gene (5 bases). Germline V lookup: CDR1 SNHLY, CDR2 FYNNEI. Trimming shortened V by 4 bases and J by 6 bases, and 15 bases separated the two germline ends. This CDR3 has 15 amino acids. CDR3 protein: CASSGRSGEAGELFF. The CDR3 region has the DNA TGTGCCAGCAGTGGACGGAGCGGTGAGGCCGGGGAGCTGTTTTTT.

This clone has just a few counts. J is TRBJ2-3 and V is TRBV14, with TRBD2 identical over 7 bases. The CDR3 sequence is 16 residues long. Germline-derived CDR1 and CDR2 are SGHDN and FVKESK. Unmatched junction bases numbered 8, after V lost 4 bases and J lost 1 base. This chain's CDR3 is CASSPFSSGRTDTQYF. CDR3 coding DNA: TGTGCCAGCAGCCCCTTTTCTAGCGGTCGCACAGATACGCAGTATTTT.

V is TRBV9 and J is TRBJ1-2, with 7 bases fitting TRBD1. The J segment lost 4 bases and the V segment lost 0 bases, leaving 6 bases of the junction unmatched. Per germline, CDR1 SGDLS and CDR2 YYNGEE. The CDR3 extends over 15 amino acids. The CDR3 here is CASSVGRGGLYGYTF. The CDR3 DNA reads TGTGCCAGCAGCGTAGGTCGAGGGGGCCTCTATGGCTACACCTTC.

This chain joins TRBV30 and TRBJ2-7; a weak D match, TRBD1 (6 bases). CDR1 and CDR2 (germline): GTSNPN, SVGIG (reference sequence). The V gene lost 5 bases and the J gene lost 2 bases, with 10 bases spanning the gap. There are 12 residues in the CDR3. CDR3 in DNA: TGTGCCTGGGGTGGACAGCCCTACGAGCAGTACTTC. Residues: CAWGGQPYEQYF. Complete variable domain (other parts from reference TRBV30 and TRBJ2-7): SQTIHQWPATLVQPVGSPLSLECTVEGTSNPNLYWYRQAAGRGLQLLFYSVGIGQISSEVPQNLSASRPQDRQFILSSKKLLLSDSGFYLCAWGGQPYEQYFGPGTRLTVT.

The table lists this clone with a count of one. The CDR3 DNA reads TGTGCCAGCAGCTTGGCATCTACGGGTGAGACCCAGTACTTC. Its translation is CASSLASTGETQYF. This chain connects TRBV5-4 to TRBJ2-5; D is uncertain. V shed 0 bases and J shed 5 bases, with 11 bases lying between them. The CDR3 totals 14 residues. Germline V lookup: CDR1 SGHNT, CDR2 YYREEE (reference sequence).

The chain links TRBV9 to TRBJ1-2; unclear D gene. The ends were cut back, 6 bases at V and 1 base at J, with 13 bases in the middle. Germline CDR1 and CDR2: SGDLS and YYNGEE. The CDR3 loop spans 14 amino acids. CDR3 DNA: TGTGCCAGCACCCCAAGCGGCAGTAACTATGGCTACACCTTC. Translation: CASTPSGSNYGYTF.

The chain joins TRBV29-1 to TRBJ1-1; 7 bases fit TRBD1. V shed 6 bases, J shed 4 bases, and the junction held 17 bases outside the gene matches. Germline V gives CDR1 SQVTM, CDR2 ANQGSEA. The CDR3 spans 16 residues. The CDR3 DNA reads as TGCAGCGTCATACAGGGGCAGGGTGGTTTAGTCACTGAAGCTTTCTTT. This sequence encodes CSVIQGQGGLVTEAFF.

The J gene is TRBJ2-5, the V gene TRBV19; D perhaps matches TRBD1 (5 bases). This CDR3 contains 15 residues. Germline loops: CDR1 LNHDA, CDR2 SQIVND (reference sequence). V lost 4 bases, J lost 7 bases, and 19 bases lay in between. CDR3 amino acids: CASSNNRIGPGTQYF. CDR3 DNA sequence: TGTGCCAGTAGTAATAACAGGATAGGGCCAGGGACCCAGTACTTC.